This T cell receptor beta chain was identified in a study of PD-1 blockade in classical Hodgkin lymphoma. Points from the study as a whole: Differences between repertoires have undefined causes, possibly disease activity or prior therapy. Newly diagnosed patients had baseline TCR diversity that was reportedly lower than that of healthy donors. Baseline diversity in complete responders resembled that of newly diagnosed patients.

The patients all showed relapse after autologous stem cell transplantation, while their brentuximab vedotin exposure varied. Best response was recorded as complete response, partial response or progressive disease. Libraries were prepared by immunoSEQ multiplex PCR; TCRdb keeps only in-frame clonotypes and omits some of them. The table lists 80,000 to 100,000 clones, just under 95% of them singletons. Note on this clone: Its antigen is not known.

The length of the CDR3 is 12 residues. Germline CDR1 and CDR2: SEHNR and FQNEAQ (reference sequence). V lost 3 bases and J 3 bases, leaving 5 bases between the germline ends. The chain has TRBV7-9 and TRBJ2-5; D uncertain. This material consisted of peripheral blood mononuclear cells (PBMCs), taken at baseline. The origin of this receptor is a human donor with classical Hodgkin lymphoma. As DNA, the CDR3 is TGTGCCAGCAGCTTGATTAAAGAGACCCAGTACTTC. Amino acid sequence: CASSLIKETQYF.